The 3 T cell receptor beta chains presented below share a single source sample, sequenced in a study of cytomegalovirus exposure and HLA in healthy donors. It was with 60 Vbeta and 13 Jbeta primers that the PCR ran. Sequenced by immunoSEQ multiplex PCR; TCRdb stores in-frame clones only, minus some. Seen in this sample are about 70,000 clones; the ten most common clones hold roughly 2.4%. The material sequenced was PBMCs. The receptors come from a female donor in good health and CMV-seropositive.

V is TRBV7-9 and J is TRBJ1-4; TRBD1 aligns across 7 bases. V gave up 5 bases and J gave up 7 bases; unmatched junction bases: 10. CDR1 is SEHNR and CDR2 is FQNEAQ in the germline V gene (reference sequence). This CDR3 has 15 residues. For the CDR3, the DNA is TGTGCCAGCAGCCCAAAAGGGTGGGACAGTGAAAAACTGTTTTTT. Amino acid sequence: CASSPKGWDSEKLFF.

The CDR3 sequence is CATSQSLGAEVEQYF. The CDR3 bases are TGTGCCACTTCCCAAAGTCTGGGAGCGGAGGTCGAGCAGTACTTC. This chain connects TRBV2 to TRBJ2-7; possible D gene TRBD2, 5 bases. The V and J ends lost 10 bases and 6 bases respectively, with 25 bases between them. The CDR3 is made up of 15 amino acids. Germline CDR1 is SNHLY and CDR2 is FYNNEI.

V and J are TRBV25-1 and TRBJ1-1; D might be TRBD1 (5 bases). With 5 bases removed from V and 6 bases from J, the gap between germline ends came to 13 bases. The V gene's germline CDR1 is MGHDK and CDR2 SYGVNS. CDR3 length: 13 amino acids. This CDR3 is CASSFTGSAEAFF. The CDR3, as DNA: TGTGCCAGCAGTTTTACAGGTTCGGCTGAAGCTTTCTTT. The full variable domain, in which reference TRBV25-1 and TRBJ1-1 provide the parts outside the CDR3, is EADIYQTPRYLVIGTGKKITLECSQTMGHDKMYWYQQDPGMELHLIHYSYGVNSTEKGDLSSESTVSRIRTEHFPLTLESARPSHTSQYLCASSFTGSAEAFFGQGTRLTVV.